The 2 T cell receptor beta chains below come from one sample, sequenced in a study of T cell responses to AZD1222 COVID-19 vaccine. TCRdb's table, derived via immunoSEQ multiplex PCR, lists solely in-frame clones and lacks some. The table shows 150,000 to 170,000 clones, with about 90% occurring only once. The sequenced sample was peripheral blood, obtained on day 0 of MenACWY control vaccination. These receptors all come from an adult in good health.

The chain employs TRBV3-1 (or the pseudogene TRBV3-2) and TRBJ1-1; no clear D gene. This CDR3 comprises 15 residues. The V end lost 0 bases, the J end lost 2 bases, and 10 bases lay between the germline ends. Germline assignment: CDR1 LGHDT and CDR2 YNNKEL (reference sequence). In nucleotides, the CDR3 is TGTGCCAGCAGCCAAGATTTACACCCCAACACTGAAGCTTTCTTT. This translates into CASSQDLHPNTEAFF.

This rearrangement joins TRBV7-9 to TRBJ1-4, with D possibly TRBD1 on 5 matching bases. Trimming pared 4 bases from V and 5 bases from J, leaving 14 bases between. Looked up from germline, CDR1 is SEHNR and CDR2 is FQNEAQ (reference sequence). This CDR3 comprises 15 residues. CDR3 protein: CASSSTGLMNEKLFF. CDR3 nucleotide sequence: TGTGCCAGCAGCTCCACAGGACTTATGAATGAAAAACTGTTTTTT.